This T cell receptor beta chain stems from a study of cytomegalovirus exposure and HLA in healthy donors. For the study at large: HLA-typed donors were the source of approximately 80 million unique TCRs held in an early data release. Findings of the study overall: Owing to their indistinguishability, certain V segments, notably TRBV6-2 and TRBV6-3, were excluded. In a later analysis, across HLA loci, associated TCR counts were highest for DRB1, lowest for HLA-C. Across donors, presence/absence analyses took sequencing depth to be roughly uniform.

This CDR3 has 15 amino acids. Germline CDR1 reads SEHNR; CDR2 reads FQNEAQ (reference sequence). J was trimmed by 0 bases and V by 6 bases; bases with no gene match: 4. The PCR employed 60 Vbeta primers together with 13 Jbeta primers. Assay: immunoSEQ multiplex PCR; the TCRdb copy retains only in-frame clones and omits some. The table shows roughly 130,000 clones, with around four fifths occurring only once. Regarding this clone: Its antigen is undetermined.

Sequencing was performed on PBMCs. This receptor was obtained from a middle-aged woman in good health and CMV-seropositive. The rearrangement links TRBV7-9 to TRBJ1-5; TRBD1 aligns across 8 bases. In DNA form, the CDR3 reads TGTGCCAGCAGTATGGGGACAGGTAGCAATCAGCCCCAGCATTTT. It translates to CASSMGTGSNQPQHF.